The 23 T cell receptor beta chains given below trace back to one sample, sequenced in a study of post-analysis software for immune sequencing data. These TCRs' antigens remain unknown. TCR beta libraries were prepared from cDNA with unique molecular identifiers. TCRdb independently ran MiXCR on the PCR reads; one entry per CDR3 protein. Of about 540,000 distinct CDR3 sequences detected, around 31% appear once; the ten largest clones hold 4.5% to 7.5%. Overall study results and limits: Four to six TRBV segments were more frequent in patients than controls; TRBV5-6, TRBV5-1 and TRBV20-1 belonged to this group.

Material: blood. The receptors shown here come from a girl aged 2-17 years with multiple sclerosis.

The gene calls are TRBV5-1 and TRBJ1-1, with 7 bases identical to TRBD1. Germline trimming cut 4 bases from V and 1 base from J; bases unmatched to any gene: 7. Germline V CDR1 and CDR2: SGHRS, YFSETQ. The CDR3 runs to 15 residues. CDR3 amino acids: CASSITTGENTEAFF. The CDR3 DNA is TGCGCCAGCAGCATAACAACAGGGGAGAACACTGAAGCTTTCTTT.

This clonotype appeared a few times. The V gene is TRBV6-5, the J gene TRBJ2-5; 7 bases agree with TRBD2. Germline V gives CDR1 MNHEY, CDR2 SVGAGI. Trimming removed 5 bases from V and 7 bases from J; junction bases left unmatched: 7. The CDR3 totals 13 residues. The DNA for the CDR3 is TGTGCCAGCAGTGGCGGGGGTTATGGGACCCAGTACTTC. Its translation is CASSGGGYGTQYF.

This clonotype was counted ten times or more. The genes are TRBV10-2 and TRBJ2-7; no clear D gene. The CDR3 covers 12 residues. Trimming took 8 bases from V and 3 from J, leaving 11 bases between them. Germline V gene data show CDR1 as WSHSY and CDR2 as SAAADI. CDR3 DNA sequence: TGCGCCAGCGTCCAGACGGGCTACGAGCAGTACTTC. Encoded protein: CASVQTGYEQYF.

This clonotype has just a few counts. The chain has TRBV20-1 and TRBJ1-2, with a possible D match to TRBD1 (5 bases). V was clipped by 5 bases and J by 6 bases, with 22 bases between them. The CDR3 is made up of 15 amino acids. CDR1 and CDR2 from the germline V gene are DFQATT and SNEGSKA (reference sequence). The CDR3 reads CSALSSGLRVDGYTF. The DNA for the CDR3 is TGCAGTGCTCTTTCCTCGGGACTTAGGGTGGATGGCTACACCTTC.

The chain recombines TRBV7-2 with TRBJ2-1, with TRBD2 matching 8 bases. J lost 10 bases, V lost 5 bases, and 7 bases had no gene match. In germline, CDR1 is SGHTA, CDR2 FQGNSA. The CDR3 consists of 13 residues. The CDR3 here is CASSRSGVGEQFF. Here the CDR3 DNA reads TGTGCCAGCAGCCGTAGCGGGGTCGGAGAGCAGTTCTTC.

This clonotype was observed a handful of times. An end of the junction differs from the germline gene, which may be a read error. The CDR3 loop reads CGASRVRPYEQYF. In DNA, the CDR3 is TGCGGTGCGTCCAGGGTTAGGCCCTACGAGCAGTACTTC. The rearrangement links TRBV20-1 to TRBJ2-5; perhaps TRBD1 as D (5 bases). The J call is uncertain, as TRBJ2-7 better fits the DNA end. Germline V gives CDR1 DFQATT, CDR2 SNEGSKA (reference sequence). The CDR3 is made up of 13 amino acids.

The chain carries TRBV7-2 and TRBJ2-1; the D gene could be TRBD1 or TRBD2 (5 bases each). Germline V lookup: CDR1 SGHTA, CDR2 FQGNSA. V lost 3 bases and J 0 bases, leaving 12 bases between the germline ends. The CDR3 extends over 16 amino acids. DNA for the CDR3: TGTGCCAGCAGCTTCCCTGTGGGGGTCTCCTACAATGAGCAGTTCTTC. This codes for CASSFPVGVSYNEQFF.

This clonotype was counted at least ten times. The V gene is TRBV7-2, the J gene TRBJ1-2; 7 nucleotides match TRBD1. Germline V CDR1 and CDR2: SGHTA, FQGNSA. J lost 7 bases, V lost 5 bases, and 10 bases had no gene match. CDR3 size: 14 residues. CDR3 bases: TGTGCCAGCAGCCCGAGGGACAGCGCCCTTGGCTACACCTTC. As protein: CASSPRDSALGYTF.

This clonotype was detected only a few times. The CDR3 region has the DNA TGCAGTGCTATCCAGGACTCTTATGGCTACACCTTC. This gives the protein CSAIQDSYGYTF. The rearrangement joins TRBV20-1 to TRBJ1-2; the D is unclear. The V end was cut by 4 bases, the J end by 5 bases, with 11 bases between. The CDR3 consists of 12 residues. Germline assignment: CDR1 DFQATT and CDR2 SNEGSKA (reference sequence).

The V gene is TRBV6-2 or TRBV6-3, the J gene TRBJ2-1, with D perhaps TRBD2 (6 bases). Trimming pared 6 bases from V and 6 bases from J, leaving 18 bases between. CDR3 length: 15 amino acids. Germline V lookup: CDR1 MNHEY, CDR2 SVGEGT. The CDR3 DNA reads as TGTGCCAGCAGCCCACCTCGGCGGGGAGGCAATGAGCAGTTCTTC. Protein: CASSPPRRGGNEQFF.

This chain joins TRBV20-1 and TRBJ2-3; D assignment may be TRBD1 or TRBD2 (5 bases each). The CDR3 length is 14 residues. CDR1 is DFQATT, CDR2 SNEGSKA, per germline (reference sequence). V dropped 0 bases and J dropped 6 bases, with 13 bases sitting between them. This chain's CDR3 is CSARDFRGTDTQYF. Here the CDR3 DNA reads TGCAGTGCTAGAGATTTTCGTGGGACGGATACGCAGTATTTT.

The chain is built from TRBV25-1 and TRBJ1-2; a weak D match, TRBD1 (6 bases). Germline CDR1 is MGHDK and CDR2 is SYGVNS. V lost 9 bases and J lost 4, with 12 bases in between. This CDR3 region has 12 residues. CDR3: CASTGLGYGYTF. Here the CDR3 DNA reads TGTGCCAGTACAGGGTTAGGCTATGGCTACACCTTC.

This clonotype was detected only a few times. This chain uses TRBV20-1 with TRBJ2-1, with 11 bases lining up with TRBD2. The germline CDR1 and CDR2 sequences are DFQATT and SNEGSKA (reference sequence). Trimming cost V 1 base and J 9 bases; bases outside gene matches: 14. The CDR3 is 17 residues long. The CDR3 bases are TGCAGTGCTAGAGCCCCTGGGGATAGCGGGGGGGCAGCTGAGCAGTTCTTC. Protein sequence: CSARAPGDSGGAAEQFF.

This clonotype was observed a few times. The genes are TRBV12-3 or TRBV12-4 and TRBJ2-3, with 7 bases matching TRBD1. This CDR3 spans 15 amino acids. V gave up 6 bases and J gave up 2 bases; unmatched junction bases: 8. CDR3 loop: CASSYPGQLTDTQYF. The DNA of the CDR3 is TGTGCCAGCAGCTATCCGGGACAGCTCACAGATACGCAGTATTTT.

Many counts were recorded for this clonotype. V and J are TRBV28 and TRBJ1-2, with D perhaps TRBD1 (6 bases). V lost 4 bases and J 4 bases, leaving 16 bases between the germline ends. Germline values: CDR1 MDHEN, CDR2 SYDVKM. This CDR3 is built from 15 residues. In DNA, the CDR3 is TGTGCCAGCAGTTGGACAGTTTATGGGGGCTATGGCTACACCTTC. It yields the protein CASSWTVYGGYGYTF.

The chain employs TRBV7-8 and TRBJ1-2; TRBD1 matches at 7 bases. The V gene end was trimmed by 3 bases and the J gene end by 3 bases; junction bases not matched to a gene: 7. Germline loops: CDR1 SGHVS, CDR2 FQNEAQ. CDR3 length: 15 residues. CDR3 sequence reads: CASSFRGMNDYGYTF. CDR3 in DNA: TGTGCCAGCAGCTTCAGGGGGATGAACGACTATGGCTACACCTTC.

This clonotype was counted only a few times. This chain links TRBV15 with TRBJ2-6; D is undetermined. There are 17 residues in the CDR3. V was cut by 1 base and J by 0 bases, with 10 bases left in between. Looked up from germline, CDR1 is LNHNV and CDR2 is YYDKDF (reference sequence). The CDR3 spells CATSRVSGVSGANVLTF. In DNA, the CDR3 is TGTGCCACCAGCAGAGTTTCGGGTGTCTCTGGGGCCAACGTCCTGACTTTC.

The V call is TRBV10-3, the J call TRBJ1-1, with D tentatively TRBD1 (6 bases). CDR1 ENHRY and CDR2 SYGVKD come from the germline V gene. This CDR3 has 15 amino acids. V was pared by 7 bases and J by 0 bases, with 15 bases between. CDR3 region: CAIKGGRDMNTEAFF. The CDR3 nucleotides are TGTGCCATCAAGGGGGGCAGGGATATGAACACTGAAGCTTTCTTT.

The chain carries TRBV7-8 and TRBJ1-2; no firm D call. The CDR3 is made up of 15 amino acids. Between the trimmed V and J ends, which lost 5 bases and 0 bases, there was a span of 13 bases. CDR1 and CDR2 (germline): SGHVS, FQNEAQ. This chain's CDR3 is CASSRGHGANYGYTF. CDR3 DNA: TGTGCCAGCAGCCGAGGTCACGGAGCTAACTATGGCTACACCTTC.

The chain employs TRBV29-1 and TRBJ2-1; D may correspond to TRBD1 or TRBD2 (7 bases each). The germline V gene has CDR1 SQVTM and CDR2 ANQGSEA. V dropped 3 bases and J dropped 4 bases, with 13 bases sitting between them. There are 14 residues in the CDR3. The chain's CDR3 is CSVDGRGPYNEQFF. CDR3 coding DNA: TGCAGCGTTGATGGGAGGGGGCCGTACAATGAGCAGTTCTTC.

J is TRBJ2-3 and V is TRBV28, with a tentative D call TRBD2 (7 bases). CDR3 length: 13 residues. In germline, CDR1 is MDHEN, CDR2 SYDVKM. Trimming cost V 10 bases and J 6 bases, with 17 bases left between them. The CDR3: CATHGGPTDTQYF. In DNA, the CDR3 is TGTGCCACCCACGGGGGGCCAACCGATACGCAGTATTTT.

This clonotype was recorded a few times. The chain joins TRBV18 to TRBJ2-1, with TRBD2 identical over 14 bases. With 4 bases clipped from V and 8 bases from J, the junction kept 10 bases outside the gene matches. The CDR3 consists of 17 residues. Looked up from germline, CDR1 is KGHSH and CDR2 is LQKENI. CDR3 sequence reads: CASSHLTSGGAMDEQFF. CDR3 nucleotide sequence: TGTGCCAGCTCACACTTGACTAGCGGGGGGGCCATGGATGAGCAGTTCTTC.

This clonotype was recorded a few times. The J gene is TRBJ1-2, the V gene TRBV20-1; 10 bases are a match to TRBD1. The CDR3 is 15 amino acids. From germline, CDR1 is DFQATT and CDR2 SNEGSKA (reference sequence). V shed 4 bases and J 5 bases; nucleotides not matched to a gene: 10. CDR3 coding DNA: TGCAGTGCTAAACCCGGGACAGGGGACTGGTATGGCTACACCTTC. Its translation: CSAKPGTGDWYGYTF.